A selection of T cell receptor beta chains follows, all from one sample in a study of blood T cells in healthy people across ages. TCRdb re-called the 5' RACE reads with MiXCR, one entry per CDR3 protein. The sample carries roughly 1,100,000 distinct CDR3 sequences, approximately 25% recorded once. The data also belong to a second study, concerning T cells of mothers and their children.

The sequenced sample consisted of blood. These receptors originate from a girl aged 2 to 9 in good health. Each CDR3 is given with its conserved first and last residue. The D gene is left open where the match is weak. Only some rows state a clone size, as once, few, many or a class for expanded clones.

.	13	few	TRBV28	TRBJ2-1	CASTLGQGIEQFF	TGTGCCAGCACCTTGGGGCAGGGAATTGAGCAGTTCTTC
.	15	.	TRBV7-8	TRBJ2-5	CASSFIGSRVETQYF	TGTGCCAGCAGCTTTATAGGCAGTAGGGTAGAGACCCAGTACTTC
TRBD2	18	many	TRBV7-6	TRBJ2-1	CASSLVAGGPESYNEQFF	TGTGCCAGTAGCTTAGTGGCGGGAGGGCCAGAATCCTACAATGAGCAGTTCTTC
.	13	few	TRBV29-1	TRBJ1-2	CSVEDWGGSGYTF	TGCAGCGTTGAAGATTGGGGGGGGAGCGGCTACACCTTC
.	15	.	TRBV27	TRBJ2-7	CANSLGAGLSYEQYF	TGTGCCAACAGTTTGGGGGCGGGATTATCCTACGAGCAGTACTTC
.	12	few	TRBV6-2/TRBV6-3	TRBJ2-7	CASSYPGGGLIF	TGTGCCAGCAGTTACCCGGGCGGGGGCCTCATCTTC
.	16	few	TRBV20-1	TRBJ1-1	CSARDHQWTVNTEAFF	TGCAGTGCTAGAGATCATCAGTGGACAGTGAACACTGAAGCTTTCTTT
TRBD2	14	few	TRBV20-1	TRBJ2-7	CSASGERGAYEQYF	TGCAGTGCTAGTGGGGAACGGGGGGCCTACGAGCAGTACTTC
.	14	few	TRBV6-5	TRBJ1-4	CASRAGSTNEKLFF	TGTGCCAGCAGGGCAGGGTCAACTAATGAAAAACTGTTTTTT
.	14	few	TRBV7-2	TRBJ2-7	CASSLQQASYEQYF	TGTGCCAGCAGCTTACAACAGGCCTCCTACGAGCAGTACTTC
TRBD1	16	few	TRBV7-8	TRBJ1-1	CASSSTGGSMNTEAFF	TGTGCCAGCAGCTCTACAGGGGGCTCGATGAACACTGAAGCTTTCTTT
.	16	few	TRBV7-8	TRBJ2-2	CASQIGGGARTGELFF	TGTGCCAGCCAGATAGGGGGGGGGGCACGTACCGGGGAGCTGTTTTTT
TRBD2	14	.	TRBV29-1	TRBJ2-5	CSAGGDYLQETQYF	TGCAGCGCCGGTGGGGACTATCTCCAAGAGACCCAGTACTTC
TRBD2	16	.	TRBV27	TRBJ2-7	CASSPSAGYEVYEQYF	TGTGCCAGCAGTCCTTCAGCGGGGTATGAGGTCTACGAGCAGTACTTC
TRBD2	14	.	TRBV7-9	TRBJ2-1	CATGGGLGYNEQFF	TGTGCCACCGGCGGGGGGCTTGGGTACAATGAGCAGTTCTTC
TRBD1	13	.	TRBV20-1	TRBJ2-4	CSAEETGENIQYF	TGCAGTGCTGAGGAGACAGGGGAAAACATTCAGTACTTC
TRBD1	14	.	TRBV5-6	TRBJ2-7	CASSVGTELYEQYF	TGTGCCAGCAGCGTTGGGACAGAACTCTACGAGCAGTACTTC
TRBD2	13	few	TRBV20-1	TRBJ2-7	CSARGRADYEQYF	TGCAGTGCTAGGGGGAGGGCCGACTACGAGCAGTACTTC
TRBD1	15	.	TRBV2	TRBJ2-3	CASSDGQGLGDTQYF	TGTGCCAGCAGTGACGGACAGGGGTTGGGGGATACGCAGTATTTT
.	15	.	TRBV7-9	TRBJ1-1	CASSTQGRGNTEAFF	TGTGCCAGCAGCACCCAGGGTCGAGGGAACACTGAAGCTTTCTTT